A single sample is the source of the 10 T cell receptor beta chains below, sequenced in a study of blood T cell repertoires in COVID-19. TCRdb's table, derived via immunoSEQ multiplex PCR, lists solely in-frame clones and lacks some. The table includes about 300,000 clones, roughly 90% detected once. The material sequenced was peripheral blood. The source of these receptors is a woman in her 30s with COVID-19, enrolled during active disease.

This chain uses TRBV5-1 with TRBJ2-7; TRBD2 aligns across 9 bases. The V and J ends lost 0 bases and 6 bases, in that order; junction bases with no gene match: 4. The CDR3 loop spans 14 amino acids. CDR1 SGHRS and CDR2 YFSETQ come from the germline V gene. For the CDR3, the DNA is TGCGCCAGCAGCTTGGTGTCTAGCGGGATCGAGCAGTACTTC. Translating it yields CASSLVSSGIEQYF.

This clone was picked up one time. The chain joins TRBV4-1 to TRBJ1-5; the D gene is possibly TRBD1 (6 bases). Deletions cut 4 bases from V and 4 bases from J, with 20 bases between. The CDR3 runs to 17 residues. The germline gives CDR1 MGHRA, CDR2 YSYEKL. CDR3 in DNA: TGCGCCAGCAGCCCTACTGTCCGACAGGTGACAAATCAGCCCCAGCATTTT. Its protein product is CASSPTVRQVTNQPQHF.

The V and J genes are TRBV2 and TRBJ1-2, with D uncertain. CDR3 size: 11 residues. The V end lost 5 bases, the J end lost 7 bases, and 8 bases lay between the germline ends. Germline loops: CDR1 SNHLY, CDR2 FYNNEI. In DNA, the CDR3 is TGTGCCAGCAGTCCCGTTTTTGGCTACACCTTC. The encoded protein is CASSPVFGYTF.

This clone was seen once. J is TRBJ1-2 and V is TRBV28; D ambiguous. The germline gives CDR1 MDHEN, CDR2 SYDVKM. This CDR3 has 11 amino acids. Trimming cost V 5 bases and J 6 bases, with 7 bases left between them. The CDR3 DNA sequence: TGTGCCAGCAGTACCAGGAATGGCTACACCTTC. It codes for CASSTRNGYTF.

V is TRBV9 and J is TRBJ2-1; 10 bases match TRBD1. With 3 bases clipped from V and 5 bases from J, the junction kept 5 bases outside the gene matches. This CDR3 spans 15 amino acids. Per germline, CDR1 SGDLS and CDR2 YYNGEE. The CDR3 DNA reads as TGTGCCAGCAGCGACCGGGACAGGGGTGACAATGAGCAGTTCTTC. Protein: CASSDRDRGDNEQFF.

In its sample, this clone was seen a few times. This rearrangement joins TRBV6-1 to TRBJ1-2; possible D gene TRBD1, 5 bases. The germline V gene has CDR1 MNHNS and CDR2 SASEGT. V lost 1 base, J lost 1 base, and 10 bases lay in between. The CDR3 covers 15 residues. The CDR3 region has the DNA TGTGCCAGCAGTGAAGGGCCGACAGTTAACTATGGCTACACCTTC. Its translation is CASSEGPTVNYGYTF.

This clone was picked up one time. The chain couples TRBV28 to TRBJ1-3; 7 bases are a match to TRBD1. This CDR3 has 16 amino acids. The ends lost 2 bases at V and 0 bases at J; junction bases unmatched: 4. Germline V gene data show CDR1 as MDHEN and CDR2 as SYDVKM. CDR3 amino acids: CASSLTGTVSGNTIYF. The CDR3 DNA reads as TGTGCCAGCAGTTTAACCGGGACAGTCTCTGGAAACACCATATATTTT.

This clone came up once. V is TRBV13 and J is TRBJ2-1, with 9 bases lining up with TRBD2. Germline lookup yields CDR1 PRHDT and CDR2 FYEKMQ (reference sequence). This CDR3 is 15 amino acids long. J lost 10 bases, V lost 1 base, and 8 bases had no gene match. The CDR3 is CASSLDLAGVPEQFF. CDR3 bases: TGTGCCAGCAGCTTAGATTTAGCGGGAGTTCCGGAGCAGTTCTTC.

V and J are TRBV12-3 or TRBV12-4 and TRBJ1-2; D is ambiguous. V lost 5 bases, J lost 2 bases, and 3 bases lay in between. The CDR3 runs 11 residues. CDR3 residues: CASSLNYGYTF. Here the CDR3 DNA reads TGTGCCAGCAGTCTAAACTATGGCTACACCTTC.

This clone was picked up a small number of times. This sample includes further DNA sequences coding for the same CDR3. The V call is TRBV5-4, the J call TRBJ2-7; 7 nucleotides line up with TRBD1. Germline V gene sequence: CDR1 SGHNT, CDR2 YYREEE (reference sequence). This CDR3 region has 13 residues. Germline trimming cut 5 bases from V and 5 bases from J; bases unmatched to any gene: 7. The chain's CDR3 is CASSSQGRNEQYF. The CDR3 bases are TGTGCCAGCAGTTCACAGGGGCGGAACGAGCAGTACTTC.